Listed below are T cell receptor beta chains from one sample, sequenced in a study of response to subunit inactivated influenza vaccine. MiXCR, applied by TCRdb to the RT-PCR reads, yields one record per CDR3 protein. Here the sample spans 550,000 to 650,000 distinct CDR3 sequences, around 11% being singletons. The sample in question was PBMCs from blood, obtained on the day of vaccination. The receptors were gathered from a man aged 50-59 years who received an inactivated influenza vaccine. CDR3s include the opening cysteine and the closing phenylalanine or tryptophan. D genes are given only for firm matches. Expanded clones get a size class; other rows say once, few or many, or leave the size out.

D	size	V	J	DNA	CDR3
NA	NA	TRBV3-1	TRBJ2-4	TGTGCCAGCAGCCAATCTGAGGTGTACATTCAGTACTTC	CASSQSEVYIQYF
NA	few	TRBV20-1	TRBJ2-5	TGCAGTGCTAGAACTCCCGCGAGGCAAGAGACCCAGTACTTC	CSARTPARQETQYF
NA	few	TRBV7-9	TRBJ1-1	TGTGCCAGCAGCCAGTCGGGTCCGGAAGCTTTCTTT	CASSQSGPEAFF
TRBD2	NA	TRBV5-1	TRBJ2-3	TGCGCCAGCAGCGGATCTAGCGGGAGTAGAGATACGCAGTATTTT	CASSGSSGSRDTQYF
TRBD2	many	TRBV9	TRBJ2-5	TGTGCCAGCAGCGTAGTAGGGCTAGCGGGAGATCAAGAGACCCAGTACTTC	CASSVVGLAGDQETQYF
NA	NA	TRBV2	TRBJ2-1	TGTGCCAGCAGGCTAGCGAGGGAGCAGTTCTTC	CASRLAREQFF
NA	NA	TRBV7-8	TRBJ1-5	TGTGCCAGCAGCTTAAACGATCAGCCCCAGCATTTT	CASSLNDQPQHF
TRBD2	few	TRBV7-3	TRBJ2-3	TGTGCTAGCAGCGAGGCTAGCGGGATCCGCACAGATACGCAGTATTTT	CASSEASGIRTDTQYF
TRBD1	NA	TRBV6-2/TRBV6-3	TRBJ2-7	TGTGCCAGCAGTTACCTCGGGGGACAGGGTGTCTGGACAGCGCTCGAGCAGTACTTC	CASSYLGGQGVWTALEQYF
NA	NA	TRBV10-3	TRBJ2-3	TGTGCCATCAGTGGTGGAGTCACAGATACGCAGTATTTT	CAISGGVTDTQYF
TRBD1	NA	TRBV29-1	TRBJ2-5	TGCAGCGTCGGGACAGGGGTCGCGGAGACCCAGTACTTC	CSVGTGVAETQYF
NA	few	TRBV7-9	TRBJ1-6	TGTGCCAGCAGCTTAGCCTCTGCGGAGCCCCTCCACTTT	CASSLASAEPLHF
NA	many	TRBV18	TRBJ1-1	TGTGCCAGCTCACTTGACACCACCACTGAAGCTTTCTTT	CASSLDTTTEAFF
NA	NA	TRBV20-1	TRBJ1-2	TGCAGTGCCCCGATACAGACATATGGCTACACCTTC	CSAPIQTYGYTF
NA	many	TRBV12-3/TRBV12-4	TRBJ2-2	TGTGCCAGCAGGGCAGTGGGGATCACCGGGGAGCTGTTTTTT	CASRAVGITGELFF
NA	many	TRBV7-8	TRBJ1-5	TGTGCCAGCAGCTTAGGGGCTAGCAATCAGCCCCAGCATTTT	CASSLGASNQPQHF
NA	few	TRBV12-3/TRBV12-4	TRBJ1-3	TGTGCCAGCAGTTTAGCCCCACCAGGCAACTCTGGAAACACCATATATTTT	CASSLAPPGNSGNTIYF
NA	NA	TRBV7-6	TRBJ2-1	TGTGCCAGCAGCGGGGTCCCGCGGTCCAGGGGCAATGAGCAGTTCTTC	CASSGVPRSRGNEQFF
TRBD1	few	TRBV2	TRBJ2-1	TGTGCCAGCAGTGCTAGGACAGGGTACAATGAGCAGTTCTTC	CASSARTGYNEQFF
TRBD1	many	TRBV18	TRBJ2-5	TGTGCCAGCTCACCGGGACAGCAAGAGACCCAGTACTTC	CASSPGQQETQYF
NA	NA	TRBV15	TRBJ1-3	TGTGCCACCAGCTGGGACCTAAGCTCTGGAAACACCATATATTTT	CATSWDLSSGNTIYF
NA	NA	TRBV10-3	TRBJ1-6	TGTGCCATCAGTTGGGGGGCAGACAGGAATTCACCCCTCCACTTT	CAISWGADRNSPLHF
NA	NA	TRBV3-1	TRBJ1-1	TGTGCCAGCAGCCAAGAAGTAAGGGGGGCGAGGGCTTTCTTT	CASSQEVRGARAFF
NA	NA	TRBV20-1	TRBJ1-1	TGCAGTGCTAGGAATACAGTGAACACTGAAGCTTTCTTT	CSARNTVNTEAFF